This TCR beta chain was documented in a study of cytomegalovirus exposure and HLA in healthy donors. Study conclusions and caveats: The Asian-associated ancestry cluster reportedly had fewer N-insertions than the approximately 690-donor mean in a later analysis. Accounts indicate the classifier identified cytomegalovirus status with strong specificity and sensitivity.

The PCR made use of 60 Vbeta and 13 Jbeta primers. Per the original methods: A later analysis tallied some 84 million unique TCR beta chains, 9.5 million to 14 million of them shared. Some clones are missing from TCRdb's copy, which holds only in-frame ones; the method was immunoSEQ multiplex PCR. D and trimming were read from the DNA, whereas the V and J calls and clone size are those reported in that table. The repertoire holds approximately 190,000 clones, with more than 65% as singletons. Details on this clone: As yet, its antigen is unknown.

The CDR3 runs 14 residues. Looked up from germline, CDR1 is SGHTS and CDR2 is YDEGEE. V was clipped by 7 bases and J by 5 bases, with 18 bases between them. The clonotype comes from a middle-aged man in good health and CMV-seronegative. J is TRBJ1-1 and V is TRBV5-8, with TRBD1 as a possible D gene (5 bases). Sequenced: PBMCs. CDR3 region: CASRPSQGWTEAFF. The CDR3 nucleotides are TGTGCCAGCCGCCCGAGTCAGGGATGGACTGAAGCTTTCTTT.